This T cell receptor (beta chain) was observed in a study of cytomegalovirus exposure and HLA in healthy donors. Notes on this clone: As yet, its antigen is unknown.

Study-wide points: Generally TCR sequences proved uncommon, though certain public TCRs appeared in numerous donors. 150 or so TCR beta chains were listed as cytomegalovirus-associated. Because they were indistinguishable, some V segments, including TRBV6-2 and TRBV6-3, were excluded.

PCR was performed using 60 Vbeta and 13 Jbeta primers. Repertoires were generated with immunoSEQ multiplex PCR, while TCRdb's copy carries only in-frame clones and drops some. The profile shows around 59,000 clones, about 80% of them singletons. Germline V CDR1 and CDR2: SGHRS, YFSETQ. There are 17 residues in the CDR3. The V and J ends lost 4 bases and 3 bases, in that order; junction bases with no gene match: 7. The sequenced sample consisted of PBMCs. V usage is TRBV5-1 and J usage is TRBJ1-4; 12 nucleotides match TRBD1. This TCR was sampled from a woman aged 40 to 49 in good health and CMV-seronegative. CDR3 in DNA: TGCGCCAGCAGCGCCCGGGACAGGGGGCTTTCTAATGAAAAACTGTTTTTT. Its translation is CASSARDRGLSNEKLFF.